This TCR beta chain was observed in a study of T-cell memory formation after mild COVID-19. Study summary: TCR clusters showed largely donor specificity.

The study's findings and limits: A second wave expanding day 15 to 37 was CD4+-biased; contracting clones were balanced.

The sample holds many counts of this clonotype. Its specificity is not known. Using constant-segment primers, 5'RACE produced TCR alpha and TCR beta cDNA libraries carrying sample barcodes and UMIs. TCRdb reanalysed the 5' RACE reads using MiXCR and keeps one entry per CDR3 protein. The sample lists about half a million distinct CDR3 sequences; around a sixth were seen once. Germline CDR1 DFQATT, CDR2 SNEGSKA (reference sequence). The CDR3 spans 14 residues. V was trimmed by 5 bases and J by 4 bases, leaving 17 bases between them. The sequence came from an adult woman who had mild COVID-19 (a few samples of this study predate the infection). Cell type and time point are not known. Sequencing was carried out using PBMCs or a T cell subset sorted from them (not recorded which). The chain links TRBV20-1 to TRBJ1-1, with a weak D call TRBD1 (6 bases). CDR3 residues: CSARVRGPGTEAFF. The CDR3 DNA follows: TGCAGTGCTCGAGTACGGGGGCCGGGCACTGAAGCTTTCTTT.